One sample yielded the 7 T cell receptor beta chains listed below, sequenced in a study of cytomegalovirus exposure and HLA in healthy donors. Both 60 Vbeta primers and 13 Jbeta primers went into the PCR. TCRdb keeps only in-frame clones here, not all; method: immunoSEQ multiplex PCR. The profile covers more than 150,000 clones, with about 72% appearing a single time and over 1.1% taken by the ten largest. The specimen sequenced was PBMCs. These receptors came from a male donor in good health and CMV-seronegative.

This chain uses TRBV5-1 with TRBJ1-1; the D is unclear. In germline, CDR1 is SGHRS, CDR2 YFSETQ. The CDR3 has 12 residues. V gave up 2 bases and J gave up 5 bases, with 7 bases separating them. CDR3 region: CASSFRGTEAFF. The CDR3 bases are TGCGCCAGCAGCTTTCGAGGAACTGAAGCTTTCTTT.

The count of this clone is one. J is TRBJ2-7 and V is TRBV6-4, with D possibly TRBD2 on 6 matching bases. Trimming shortened V by 2 bases and J by 1 base, and 12 bases separated the two germline ends. This CDR3 has 15 amino acids. Germline-derived CDR1 and CDR2 are MRHNA and SNTAGT. Here the CDR3 DNA reads TGTGCCAGCAGTGACGCCGTGGAGGGGTCCTACGAGCAGTACTTC. Amino acid sequence: CASSDAVEGSYEQYF.

This sequence joins TRBV5-6 and TRBJ1-2; D gene unclear. V lost 4 bases, J lost 7 bases, and 11 bases lay in between. CDR3 length: 12 amino acids. Germline CDR1 SGHDT, CDR2 YYEEEE. Written as DNA, the CDR3 is TGTGCCAGCAGCGGAGGTTTGCTTGGCTACACCTTC. Translation: CASSGGLLGYTF.

The chain recombines TRBV5-4 with TRBJ1-1, with D possibly TRBD1 on 6 matching bases. Per germline, CDR1 SGHNT and CDR2 YYREEE (reference sequence). The CDR3 totals 15 residues. V gave up 4 bases and J gave up 6 bases, with 19 bases separating them. In DNA, the CDR3 is TGTGCCAGCAGCAGGGGACACAGGGAAAAGGCTGAAGCTTTCTTT. Protein product: CASSRGHREKAEAFF.

The gene calls are TRBV7-3 and TRBJ2-3, with 9 bases matching TRBD2. The V gene's germline CDR1 is SGHTA and CDR2 FQGTGA. The V gene end was trimmed by 6 bases and the J gene end by 0 bases; junction bases not matched to a gene: 4. The CDR3 covers 15 residues. CDR3 nucleotide sequence: TGTGCCAGCAGACATAGCGGGGGTAGCACAGATACGCAGTATTTT. Translating gives CASRHSGGSTDTQYF. Drawing the rest from reference TRBV7-3 and TRBJ2-3, the complete variable domain is GAGVSQTPSNKVTEKGKYVELRCDPISGHTALYWYRQSLGQGPEFLIYFQGTGAADDSGLPNDRFFAVRPEGSVSTLKIQRTERGDSAVYLCASRHSGGSTDTQYFGPGTRLTVL.

The J gene is TRBJ1-5, the V gene TRBV19; 7 bases align to TRBD1. CDR1 LNHDA and CDR2 SQIVND come from the germline V gene (reference sequence). After removal of 10 bases from V and 2 bases from J, the junction contained 5 bases not matched to a gene. This CDR3 region has 13 residues. The DNA of the CDR3 is TGTGCCACAGACAGGGCCGGCAATCAGCCCCAGCATTTT. It is translated as CATDRAGNQPQHF. Complete variable domain (other parts from reference TRBV19 and TRBJ1-5): DGGITQSPKYLFRKEGQNVTLSCEQNLNHDAMYWYRQDPGQGLRLIYYSQIVNDFQKGDIAEGYSVSREKKESFPLTVTSAQKNPTAFYLCATDRAGNQPQHFGDGTRLSIL.

The chain uses TRBV19 and TRBJ1-5, with 7 bases matching TRBD1. With 5 bases clipped from V and 6 bases from J, the junction kept 4 bases outside the gene matches. The CDR3 length is 13 residues. Looked up from germline, CDR1 is LNHDA and CDR2 is SQIVND (reference sequence). The CDR3 region is CASSSTGTQPQHF. CDR3 bases: TGTGCCAGTAGTTCGACAGGGACTCAGCCCCAGCATTTT. The whole variable domain, remainder taken from reference TRBV19 and TRBJ1-5, is DGGITQSPKYLFRKEGQNVTLSCEQNLNHDAMYWYRQDPGQGLRLIYYSQIVNDFQKGDIAEGYSVSREKKESFPLTVTSAQKNPTAFYLCASSSTGTQPQHFGDGTRLSIL.